Listed here are 15 T cell receptor beta chains from one sample, sequenced in a study of tumor and adjacent non-tumor tissue in lung cancer. This sample's RNA came from whole unsorted tissue. Three rounds of nested PCR, following a modified ARM-PCR protocol, produced the TCRbeta library. TCRdb fed the multiplex PCR reads into MiXCR, producing one record per CDR3 protein. The profile covers approximately 130,000 distinct CDR3 sequences, with 55% to 75% appearing a single time and about 13% taken by the ten largest. The sample was lung tumor tissue. These TCRs come from a young man with non-small cell lung cancer.

Note on this clonotype: This may be a read error, as it is one base from a much larger clone. Here the CDR3 reads CSARSGHTDTQYF. For the CDR3, the DNA is TGCAGCGCCAGAAGCGGGCACACAGATACGCAGTATTTT. The chain links TRBV29-1 to TRBJ2-3, with D perhaps TRBD2 (6 bases). This CDR3 is built from 13 residues. Germline CDR1 reads SQVTM; CDR2 reads ANQGSEA. V was cut by 7 bases and J by 2 bases, with 13 bases left in between.

A few counts support this clonotype. The J gene is TRBJ1-2, the V gene TRBV24-1, with 7 bases lining up with TRBD1. The CDR3 is 14 residues long. Trimming cost V 5 bases and J 4 bases; bases outside gene matches: 6. Germline lookup yields CDR1 KGHDR and CDR2 SFDVKD. The DNA for the CDR3 is TGTGCCACCAGTGCAGCCGGGACAGCCTATGGCTACACCTTC. Its translation is CATSAAGTAYGYTF.

As regards this clonotype: The conserved final phenylalanine or tryptophan is absent from the CDR3, which likely points to a read error. The chain links TRBV20-1 to TRBJ2-3; D assignment may be TRBD1 or TRBD2 (5 bases each). This CDR3 is 14 amino acids long. CDR1 and CDR2 (germline): DFQATT, SNEGSKA (reference sequence). The CDR3 loop reads CIAEGTPSTDTQYV. CDR3 bases: TGCATTGCCGAGGGGACGCCGAGCACAGATACGCAGTATGTT.

V usage is TRBV27 and J usage is TRBJ2-3; 8 nucleotides align to TRBD1. V lost 3 bases, J lost 1 base, and 3 bases stayed unmatched. CDR3 length equals 15 residues. Germline CDR1 and CDR2: MNHEY and SMNVEV (reference sequence). DNA of the CDR3: TGTGCCAGCAGTTTCGAGGGACAGGGCACAGATACGCAGTATTTT. Translation gives CASSFEGQGTDTQYF.

Note on this clonotype: One end of the junction is discordant with germline, which a read error may explain. V is TRBV6-6 and J is TRBJ1-3; D is uncertain. The CDR3 is 16 amino acids. CDR1 is MNHNY and CDR2 is SVGAGI in the germline V gene (reference sequence). The CDR3 sequence: CTSSLMAGLSGNTICF. In DNA form, the CDR3 reads TGTACCAGCAGCCTGATGGCCGGTCTCTCTGGAAACACCATATGTTTT.

As regards this clonotype: The junction departs from germline at one end; a sequencing error may be responsible. The rearrangement joins TRBV12-3 or TRBV12-4 to TRBJ2-2; D possibly matches TRBD1 or TRBD2 (5 bases each). This CDR3 region has 16 residues. CDR3 sequence: CVSSFTGTSSPGELFF. CDR3 coding DNA: TGTGTCAGCAGTTTTACCGGGACCTCGAGTCCGGGGGAGCTGTTTTTT.

Many counts were recorded for this clonotype. The J gene is TRBJ2-1, the V gene TRBV20-1; 9 nucleotides align to TRBD2. The J segment lost 8 bases and the V segment lost 6 bases, leaving 8 bases of the junction unmatched. Germline V gene lookup returns CDR1 DFQATT and CDR2 SNEGSKA (reference sequence). The CDR3 extends over 13 amino acids. This CDR3 reads CSATLAGVYEQFF. In DNA form, the CDR3 reads TGCAGTGCAACTTTAGCGGGGGTCTATGAGCAGTTCTTC.

The chain combines TRBV29-1 with TRBJ2-3; a weak D match, TRBD2 (5 bases). Germline V gives CDR1 SQVTM, CDR2 ANQGSEA. The length of the CDR3 is 12 residues. DNA for the CDR3: TGCAACTACGGCCGGGGAATGGATACGCAGTATTTT. Translated: CNYGRGMDTQYF.

As concerns this clonotype: Just one base apart from a much larger clone, this may be a read error. The J gene is TRBJ2-7, the V gene TRBV29-1; 12 bases line up with TRBD2. Looked up from germline, CDR1 is SQVTM and CDR2 is ANQGSEA. The CDR3 contains 14 residues. The CDR3 DNA reads TGCAGCGCCCGACTAGCGGGAGAGATCTACGAGGAGTACTTC. Protein product: CSARLAGEIYEEYF.

With regard to this clonotype: At one end, the junction sequence differs from germline, possibly due to a read error. This sequence joins TRBV6-6 and TRBJ1-2, with 7 bases that match TRBD1. CDR1 is MNHNY, CDR2 SVGAGI, per germline (reference sequence). CDR3 length: 13 amino acids. This CDR3 reads CASSRRTGVGYTF. DNA for the CDR3: TGTGCCAGCAGTCGTAGGACAGGCGTTGGCTACACCTTT.

Remarks on this clonotype: No conserved phenylalanine or tryptophan ends this CDR3, so it is likely a read error. The gene calls are TRBV29-1 and TRBJ1-2; maybe TRBD1 (6 bases). Germline V gene lookup returns CDR1 SQVTM and CDR2 ANQGSEA. This CDR3 contains 15 residues. CDR3 sequence reads: CSVDVAGAILGGYTL. CDR3 DNA sequence: TGTAGCGTTGATGTGGCAGGGGCCATCCTGGGAGGCTACACCTTA.

The chain has TRBV9 and TRBJ2-3; 7 nucleotides line up with TRBD2. The CDR3 has 15 residues. J gave up 3 bases and V 3 bases, and 7 bases lay outside the gene matches. Germline CDR1 SGDLS, CDR2 YYNGEE. The CDR3 nucleotides are TGTGCCAGCAGCGGCCGCGGGGGATCGACAGATACGCAGTATTTT. It specifies CASSGRGGSTDTQYF.

As regards this clonotype: A much more abundant neighbour one base away suggests this may be a read error. Since no conserved phenylalanine or tryptophan closes the CDR3, a read error is the likely cause. CDR3 region: CASSPDSSGGYTL. In DNA, the CDR3 is TGTGCCAGCAGCCCGGACTCGAGTGGCGGCTACACCCTC. The rearrangement joins TRBV7-9 to TRBJ1-2; D unclear. Per the germline V gene, CDR1 is SEHNR and CDR2 is FQNEAQ (reference sequence). This CDR3 has 13 residues. V gave up 5 bases and J gave up 8 bases, with 15 bases separating them.

The chain links TRBV7-2 to TRBJ2-3, with 11 bases aligning to TRBD2. The germline V gene has CDR1 SGHTA and CDR2 FQGNSA. V was pared by 2 bases and J by 0 bases, with 7 bases of the junction left unmatched. This CDR3 has 18 residues. The CDR3 sequence is CASSLSGLAVTSTDTQYF. CDR3 DNA sequence: TGTGCCAGCAGCTTATCGGGACTAGCGGTAACTAGCACAGATACGCAGTATTTT. Full variable domain (rest looked up from reference TRBV7-2 and TRBJ2-3): GAGVSQSPSNKVTEKGKDVELRCDPISGHTALYWYRQSLGQGLEFLIYFQGNSAPDKSGLPSDRFSAERTGGSVSTLTIQRTQQEDSAVYLCASSLSGLAVTSTDTQYFGPGTRLTVL.

Remarks on this clonotype: A single base separates this from a much larger clone, so it may be a read error. The rearrangement uses TRBV20-1 and TRBJ2-3; D is tentatively TRBD1 or TRBD2 (5 bases each). Germline V gives CDR1 DFQATT, CDR2 SNEGSKA (reference sequence). This CDR3 region has 13 residues. CDR3 DNA sequence: TGCAGTGCTAGTGGGGGAAGCACATATACGCAGTATTTT. Residues: CSASGGSTYTQYF.